This T cell receptor beta chain was sequenced in a study of blood T cell repertoires in COVID-19. Study details: The analysed material was cDNA or gDNA that came from T cells, B-cell-depleted T cells, or PBMCs.

The data were produced by immunoSEQ multiplex PCR, yet TCRdb's version contains in-frame clones alone and is incomplete. This sample has 150,000 to 190,000 clones, with roughly 80% found just once. Per germline, CDR1 SGHTA and CDR2 FQGTGA. Trimming took off 0 bases at V and 2 bases at J, with 4 bases between the two ends. The CDR3 extends over 13 amino acids. Adults between about 18 and 95 years of age took part from 24 US areas. Researchers sorted participants into cohorts using their self-reported clinical history. Worth noting for this clone: The sample contains more than one DNA sequence encoding this CDR3.

Sequencing was performed on PBMCs or T cells enriched from blood (not recorded which). This clonotype was sampled from a man aged 45-65 years who had recovered from COVID-19. This chain joins TRBV7-3 and TRBJ2-5; no reliable D call. CDR3 bases: TGTGCCAGCAGCTTAACCGTTCAAGAGACCCAGTACTTC. This codes for CASSLTVQETQYF.